This T cell receptor beta chain originates from a study of cytomegalovirus exposure and HLA in healthy donors. General study points: Cytomegalovirus status, reportedly, was diagnosed with high specificity and sensitivity by the classifier. Later examination showed HLA-associated TCR beta chains had greater clonal expansion than equally common others. At a 0.05 false discovery rate, a later analysis found over 15,000 TCR beta sequences to be associated with HLA alleles. The study recorded 164 TCR beta chains that were cytomegalovirus-associated.

V was pared by 0 bases and J by 8 bases, with 3 bases of the junction left unmatched. This CDR3 has 15 residues. Germline V gene data show CDR1 as SGHRS and CDR2 as YFSETQ. Worth noting for this clone: Its antigen remains unidentified.

The PCR was carried out with 60 Vbeta primers and 13 Jbeta primers. Repertoires were generated with immunoSEQ multiplex PCR, while TCRdb's copy carries only in-frame clones and drops some. The repertoire consists of about 220,000 clones, with roughly 88% occurring once and the leading ten covering roughly 0.66%. This chain joins TRBV5-1 and TRBJ2-1; 12 bases fit TRBD2. The TCR originated in a boy aged 2 to 10 in good health and CMV-seronegative. Sequencing used PBMCs. CDR3 DNA sequence: TGCGCCAGCAGCTTGGGGACTAGCGGGATCCATGAGCAGTTCTTC. It specifies CASSLGTSGIHEQFF.